The following is a T cell receptor (beta chain) sequence with its context. The table came from immunoSEQ multiplex PCR; TCRdb's copy has only in-frame clones and leaves some out. Of more than 50,000 clones in the sample, roughly 88% were seen once. CDR3 length: 14 amino acids. Per the germline V gene, CDR1 is MNHEY and CDR2 is SVGAGI. J gave up 5 bases and V 4 bases, and 4 bases lay outside the gene matches. The sample comes from a study of control samples from healthy donors and cancer patients. The receptor's source is a man aged 50-60 years in good health. The genes are TRBV6-5 and TRBJ1-5; 8 bases fit TRBD1. The sequencing input was blood. As DNA, the CDR3 is TGTGCCAGCAGTTTTGGACAGGGCCATCAGCCCCAGCATTTT. Translated, it gives CASSFGQGHQPQHF.